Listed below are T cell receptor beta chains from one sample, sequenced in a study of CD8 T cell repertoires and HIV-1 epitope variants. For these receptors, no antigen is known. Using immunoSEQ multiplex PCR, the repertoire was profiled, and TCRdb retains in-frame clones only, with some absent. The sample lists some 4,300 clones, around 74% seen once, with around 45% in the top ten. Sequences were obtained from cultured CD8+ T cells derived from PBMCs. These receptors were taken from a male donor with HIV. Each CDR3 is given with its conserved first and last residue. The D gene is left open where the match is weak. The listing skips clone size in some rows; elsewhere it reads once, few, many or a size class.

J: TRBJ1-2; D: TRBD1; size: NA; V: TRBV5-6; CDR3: CASSQGGIYGYTF; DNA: TGTGCCAGCAGTCAGGGGGGGATTTATGGCTACACCTTC
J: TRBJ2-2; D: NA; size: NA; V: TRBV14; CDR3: CASSQLRRTGELFF; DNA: TGTGCCAGCAGCCAGTTAAGGAGGACCGGGGAGCTGTTTTTT
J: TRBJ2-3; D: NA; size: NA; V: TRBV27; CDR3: CASSLGTDTQYF; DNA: TGTGCCAGCAGTTTGGGCACAGATACGCAGTATTTT
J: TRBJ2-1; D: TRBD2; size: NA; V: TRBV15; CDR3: CATSRDRLAGGSSYNEQFF; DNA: TGTGCCACCAGCAGAGATCGGCTAGCGGGGGGAAGCTCCTACAATGAGCAGTTCTTC
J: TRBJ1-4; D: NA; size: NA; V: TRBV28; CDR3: CASSYREGAATNEKLFF; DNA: TGTGCCAGCAGTTACAGGGAAGGGGCTGCAACTAATGAAAAACTGTTTTTT
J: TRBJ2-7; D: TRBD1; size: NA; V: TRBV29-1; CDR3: CSVERQGDLDEQYF; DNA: TGCAGCGTTGAGCGTCAGGGGGATTTGGACGAGCAGTACTTC
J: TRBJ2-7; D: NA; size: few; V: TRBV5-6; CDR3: CASSSGGDSYEQYF; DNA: TGTGCCAGCAGCTCCGGTGGGGACTCCTACGAGCAGTACTTC
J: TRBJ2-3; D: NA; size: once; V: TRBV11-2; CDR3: CASSSVLATDTQYF; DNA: TGTGCCAGCAGCTCCGTACTGGCGACAGATACGCAGTATTTT
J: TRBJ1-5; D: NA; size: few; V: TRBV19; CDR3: CASSIDGGQPQHF; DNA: TGTGCCAGTAGTATAGATGGGGGCCAGCCCCAGCATTTT
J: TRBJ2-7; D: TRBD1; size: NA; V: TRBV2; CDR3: CASRVTGTYYEQYF; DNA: TGTGCCAGCAGGGTGACAGGGACATACTACGAGCAGTACTTC
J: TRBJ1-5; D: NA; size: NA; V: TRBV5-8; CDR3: CASTPGSGNQPQHF; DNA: TGTGCCAGCACCCCGGGGTCAGGGAATCAGCCCCAGCATTTT
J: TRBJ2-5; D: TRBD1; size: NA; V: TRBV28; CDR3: CASSSDRGEETQYF; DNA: TGTGCCAGCAGTTCGGACAGGGGGGAGGAGACCCAGTACTTC
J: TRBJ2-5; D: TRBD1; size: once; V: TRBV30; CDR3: CAWQDRGGETQYF; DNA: TGTGCCTGGCAGGACAGGGGCGGGGAGACCCAGTACTTC
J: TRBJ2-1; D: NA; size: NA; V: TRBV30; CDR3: CAWIPRPAGPRGEQFF; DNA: TGTGCCTGGATCCCGAGGCCGGCGGGGCCCCGGGGTGAGCAGTTCTTC
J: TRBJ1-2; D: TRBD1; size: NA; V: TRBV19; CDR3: CASLVGTGYGYTF; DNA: TGTGCCAGTCTAGTCGGGACAGGGTATGGCTACACCTTC
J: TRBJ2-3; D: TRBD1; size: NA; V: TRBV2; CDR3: CASSGSPDRGSDTQYF; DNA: TGTGCCAGCAGTGGATCTCCCGACAGGGGGTCAGATACGCAGTATTTT
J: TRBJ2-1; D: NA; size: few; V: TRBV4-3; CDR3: CASSQAPLPLDLDEQFF; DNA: TGCGCCAGCAGCCAAGCCCCCCTACCACTAGATCTAGATGAGCAGTTCTTC
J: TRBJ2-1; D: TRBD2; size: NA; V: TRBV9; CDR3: CASSVVAGALSNEQFF; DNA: TGTGCCAGCAGCGTAGTAGCGGGGGCCCTTAGCAATGAGCAGTTCTTC
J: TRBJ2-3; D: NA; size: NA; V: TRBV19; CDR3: CASTPAEYTDTQYF; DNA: TGTGCCAGTACCCCAGCGGAATACACAGATACGCAGTATTTT
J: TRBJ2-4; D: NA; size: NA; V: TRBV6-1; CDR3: CASSEVGQGRIELAKNIQYF; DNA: TGTGCCAGCAGTGAGGTTGGGCAGGGGAGGATAGAGTTAGCCAAAAACATTCAGTACTTC
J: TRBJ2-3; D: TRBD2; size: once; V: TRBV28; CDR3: CASSLLRETQYF; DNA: TGTGCCAGCAGTTTATTGCGGGAGACGCAGTATTTT
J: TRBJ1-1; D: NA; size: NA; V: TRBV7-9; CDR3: CASSPDLATNTEAFF; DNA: TGTGCCAGCAGCCCCGACCTAGCGACGAACACTGAAGCTTTCTTT
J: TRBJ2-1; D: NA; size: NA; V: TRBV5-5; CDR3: CASSLGLASYNEQFF; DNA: TGTGCCAGCAGCTTGGGACTGGCCTCCTACAATGAGCAGTTCTTC
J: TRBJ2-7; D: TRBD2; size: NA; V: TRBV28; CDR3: CASSGGGSYEQYF; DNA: TGTGCCAGCAGTGGCGGGGGATCCTACGAGCAGTACTTC
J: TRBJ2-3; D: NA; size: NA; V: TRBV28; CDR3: CASTLGAEPSTDTQYF; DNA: TGTGCCAGCACCCTGGGAGCGGAGCCTAGCACAGATACGCAGTATTTT
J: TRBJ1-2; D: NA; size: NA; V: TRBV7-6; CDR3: CASSLAQGRGGYTF; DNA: TGTGCCAGCAGCTTAGCCCAGGGTCGGGGGGGCTACACCTTC
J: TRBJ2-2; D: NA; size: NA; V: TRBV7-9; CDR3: CASSPIRTPNTGELFF; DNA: TGTGCCAGCAGCCCTATTCGGACACCTAACACCGGGGAGCTGTTTTTT
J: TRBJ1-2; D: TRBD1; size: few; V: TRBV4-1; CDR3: CASSDTDYGTGEDGYTF; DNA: TGCGCCAGCAGCGATACCGACTACGGGACAGGGGAGGATGGCTACACCTTC
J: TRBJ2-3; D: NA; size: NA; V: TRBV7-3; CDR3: CASSSSGAGDTQYF; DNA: TGTGCCAGCAGCTCCTCCGGGGCCGGCGATACGCAGTATTTT
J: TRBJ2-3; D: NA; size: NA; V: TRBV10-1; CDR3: CASSDGRGTDTQYF; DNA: TGCGCCAGCAGTGATGGCAGGGGAACAGATACGCAGTATTTT
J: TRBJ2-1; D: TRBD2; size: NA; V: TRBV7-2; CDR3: CASSPGLAGSYNEQFF; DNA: TGTGCCAGCAGCCCCGGACTAGCGGGGAGCTACAATGAGCAGTTCTTC
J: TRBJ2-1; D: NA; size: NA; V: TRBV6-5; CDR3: CASSSRDSDEQFF; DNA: TGTGCCAGCAGTTCCCGGGACTCGGATGAGCAGTTCTTC
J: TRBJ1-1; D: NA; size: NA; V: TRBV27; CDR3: CASSLSLVTEAFF; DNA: TGTGCCAGCAGTTTATCCTTGGTGACTGAAGCTTTCTTT
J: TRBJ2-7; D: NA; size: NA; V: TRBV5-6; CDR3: CASSSDRSYEQYF; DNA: TGTGCCAGCAGCAGCGACAGGAGTTACGAGCAGTACTTC
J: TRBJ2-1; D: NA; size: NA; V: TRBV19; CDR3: CASSILPGNEQFF; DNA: TGTGCCAGTAGTATCCTTCCTGGGAATGAGCAGTTCTTC
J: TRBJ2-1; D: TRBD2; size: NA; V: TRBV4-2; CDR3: CASSQDETGLAGYNEQFF; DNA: TGTGCCAGCAGCCAAGACGAAACTGGGCTAGCGGGATACAATGAGCAGTTCTTC
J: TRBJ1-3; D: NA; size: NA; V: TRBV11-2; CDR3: CASSSAGAGNTIYF; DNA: TGTGCCAGCAGCTCGGCAGGGGCTGGAAACACCATATATTTT
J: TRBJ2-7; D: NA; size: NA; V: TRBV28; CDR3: CASSTGFESYEQYF; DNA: TGTGCCAGCAGCACCGGGTTCGAGAGCTACGAGCAGTACTTC
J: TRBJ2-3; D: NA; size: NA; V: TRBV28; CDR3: CASSLMSGSTDTQYF; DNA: TGTGCCAGCAGTTTAATGTCAGGGAGCACAGATACGCAGTATTTT
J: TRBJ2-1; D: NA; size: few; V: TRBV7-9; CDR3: CASSLGQGLNNEQFF; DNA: TGTGCCAGCAGCCTCGGTCAGGGGCTAAACAATGAGCAGTTCTTC
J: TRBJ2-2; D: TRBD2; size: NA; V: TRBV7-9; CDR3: CASRPGLAATGELFF; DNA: TGTGCCAGCAGACCGGGACTAGCGGCCACCGGGGAGCTGTTTTTT
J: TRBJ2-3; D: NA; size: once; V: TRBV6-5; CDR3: CASLGQYTQYF; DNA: TGTGCCAGCCTAGGACAATATACGCAGTATTTT
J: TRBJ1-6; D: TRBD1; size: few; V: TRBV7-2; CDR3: CASSRTGGKNSPLHF; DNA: TGTGCCAGCAGTCGGACAGGGGGCAAAAATTCACCCCTCCACTTT
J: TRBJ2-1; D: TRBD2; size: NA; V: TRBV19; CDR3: CASSFVAGEQFF; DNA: TGTGCCAGTAGTTTCGTAGCGGGAGAGCAGTTCTTC
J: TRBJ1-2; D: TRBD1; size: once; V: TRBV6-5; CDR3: CASSYLTGGPSRVYTF; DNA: TGTGCCAGCAGTTACTTGACAGGGGGGCCCTCTAGGGTCTACACCTTC
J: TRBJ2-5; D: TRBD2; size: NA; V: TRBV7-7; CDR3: CASSLTVAGEETQYF; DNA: TGTGCTAGCAGCTTAACGGTGGCGGGAGAAGAGACCCAGTACTTC
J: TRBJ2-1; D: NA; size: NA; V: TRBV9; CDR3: CASSVEGVEYNEQFF; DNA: TGTGCCAGCAGCGTAGAGGGGGTGGAATACAATGAGCAGTTCTTC
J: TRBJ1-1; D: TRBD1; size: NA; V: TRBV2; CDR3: CASQTGELNTEAFF; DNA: TGTGCCAGCCAGACAGGGGAACTGAACACTGAAGCTTTCTTT
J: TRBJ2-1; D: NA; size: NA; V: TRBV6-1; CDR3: CASSDYHPAGHNEQFF; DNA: TGTGCCAGCAGTGACTACCATCCTGCGGGTCACAATGAGCAGTTCTTC
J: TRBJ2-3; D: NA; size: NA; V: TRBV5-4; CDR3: CASSLWIGGRGDTQYF; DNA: TGTGCCAGCAGCTTATGGATTGGGGGCAGGGGAGATACGCAGTATTTT
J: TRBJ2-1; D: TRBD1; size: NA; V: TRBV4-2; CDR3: CASSQEDRGYEQFF; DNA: TGTGCCAGCAGCCAAGAGGACAGGGGATATGAGCAGTTCTTC
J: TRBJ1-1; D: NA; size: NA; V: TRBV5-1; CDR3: CASSLEWQNTEAFF; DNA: TGCGCCAGCAGCTTGGAGTGGCAGAACACTGAAGCTTTCTTT
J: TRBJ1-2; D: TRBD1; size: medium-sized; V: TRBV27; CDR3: CASRSGQGRDYGYTF; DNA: TGTGCCAGCAGGAGTGGACAGGGGCGTGACTATGGCTACACCTTC
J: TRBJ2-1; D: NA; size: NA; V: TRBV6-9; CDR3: CASSSRDSDEQFF; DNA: TGTGCCAGCAGTTCCCGGGACTCGGATGAGCAGTTCTTC
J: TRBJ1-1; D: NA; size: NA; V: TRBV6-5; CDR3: CASSYSNTEAFF; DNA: TGTGCCAGCAGTTACTCCAACACTGAAGCTTTCTTT